This T cell receptor beta chain was obtained from a study of T-cell memory formation after mild COVID-19. TCRdb used MiXCR to reprocess the 5' RACE reads, holding one entry per CDR3 protein. This table has 350,000 to 500,000 distinct CDR3 sequences, more than 15% appearing once. Looked up from germline, CDR1 is SGHDN and CDR2 is FVKESK. V was cut by 4 bases and J by 15 bases, with 16 bases left in between. This CDR3 region has 12 residues. The chain is built from TRBV14 and TRBJ2-1, with TRBD2 as a possible D gene (6 bases). The source of this sequence is a man between 18 and 29 years old who had mild COVID-19 (a few samples of this study predate the infection). Cell type and time point are not known. The sequenced material came from PBMCs or a T cell subset sorted from them (not recorded which). The CDR3 loop is CASSPGLTTPFF. In nucleotides, the CDR3 is TGTGCCAGCAGCCCGGGACTTACGACCCCGTTCTTC. The full variable domain, rest sourced from reference TRBV14 and TRBJ2-1, is EAGVTQFPSHSVIEKGQTVTLRCDPISGHDNLYWYRRVMGKEIKFLLHFVKESKQDESGMPNNRFLAERTGGTYSTLKVQPAELEDSGVYFCASSPGLTTPFFGPGTRLTVL.